These 20 T cell receptor beta chains were sequenced from one sample in a study of blood T cell repertoires in COVID-19. The table came from immunoSEQ multiplex PCR; TCRdb's copy has only in-frame clones and leaves some out. The table lists under 150,000 clones, around 87% of them singletons. Source material: peripheral blood. The receptors derive from a woman between 45 and 65 years old who had recovered from COVID-19.

J is TRBJ2-2 and V is TRBV7-9, with D perhaps TRBD1 (5 bases). Trimming cost V 5 bases and J 3 bases, with 13 bases left between them. This CDR3 has 15 amino acids. CDR1 and CDR2 from the germline V gene are SEHNR and FQNEAQ (reference sequence). CDR3 nucleotides: TGTGCCAGCAGCCAATTTGTCAGGGACACCGGGGAGCTGTTTTTT. Translated, it gives CASSQFVRDTGELFF.

The chain couples TRBV9 to TRBJ2-7, with 14 positions matching TRBD2. The ends lost 3 bases at V and 8 bases at J; junction bases unmatched: 7. The CDR3 contains 15 residues. Looked up from germline, CDR1 is SGDLS and CDR2 is YYNGEE. CDR3 sequence reads: CASSATSGRGLKQYF. The CDR3 DNA follows: TGTGCCAGCAGCGCGACTAGCGGGAGGGGCCTAAAGCAGTACTTC.

This chain joins TRBV2 and TRBJ2-3, with 11 bases identical to TRBD2. The CDR3 covers 18 residues. CDR1 and CDR2 (germline): SNHLY, FYNNEI. Losses at the gene ends were 5 bases for V and 8 bases for J; bases not matched to a gene: 18. CDR3 protein: CASSPRGALAGVGGTQYF. DNA of the CDR3: TGTGCCAGCAGTCCCCGGGGGGCACTAGCGGGAGTTGGTGGTACGCAGTATTTT.

Only a few counts were recorded for this clone. This chain joins TRBV7-9 and TRBJ1-2, with D unclear. V dropped 2 bases and J dropped 0 bases, with 7 bases sitting between them. Germline V lookup: CDR1 SEHNR, CDR2 FQNEAQ (reference sequence). The CDR3 length is 14 residues. The CDR3 nucleotides read TGTGCCAGCAGCTTAAGCGCCACTAACTATGGCTACACCTTC. Protein product: CASSLSATNYGYTF.

The V call is TRBV24-1, the J call TRBJ2-5; possibly TRBD1 for D (6 bases). V lost 5 bases to trimming and J lost 4 bases, with 10 bases between them. This CDR3 is 13 amino acids long. The germline CDR1 and CDR2 sequences are KGHDR and SFDVKD. In DNA form, the CDR3 reads TGTGCCACCAGTGGGGGGCAGGCAGAGACCCAGTACTTC. Amino acid sequence: CATSGGQAETQYF.

As for this clone: Other DNA variants within this sample encode the same CDR3. The V call is TRBV9, the J call TRBJ2-5; TRBD1 matches at 7 bases. V shed 2 bases and J 0 bases; nucleotides not matched to a gene: 4. From germline, CDR1 is SGDLS and CDR2 YYNGEE. The CDR3 totals 15 residues. The CDR3 loop is CASSVGTAYQETQYF. The CDR3 region has the DNA TGTGCCAGCAGCGTGGGGACAGCCTACCAAGAGACCCAGTACTTC.

The chain uses TRBV6-6 and TRBJ2-7; TRBD2 agrees at 12 bases. CDR1 MNHNY and CDR2 SVGAGI come from the germline V gene (reference sequence). The V and J ends lost 6 bases and 4 bases, in that order; junction bases with no gene match: 22. The CDR3 length is 20 residues. The CDR3 coding sequence is TGTGCCAGCAGCTCCGATCGACCCTGGACTAGCGGGACAGGGCCGTACGAGCAGTACTTC. Its translation is CASSSDRPWTSGTGPYEQYF.

This clone was observed once. The V gene is TRBV18, the J gene TRBJ1-2, with 7 nucleotides matching TRBD1. After removal of 3 bases from V and 0 bases from J, the junction contained 13 bases not matched to a gene. The CDR3 consists of 18 residues. Per germline, CDR1 KGHSH and CDR2 LQKENI. The CDR3 DNA reads as TGTGCCAGCTCACCCACGACAGGGATCTTGCTAGCTAACTATGGCTACACCTTC. It specifies CASSPTTGILLANYGYTF. Drawing the rest from reference TRBV18 and TRBJ1-2, the complete variable domain is NAGVMQNPRHLVRRRGQEARLRCSPMKGHSHVYWYRQLPEEGLKFMVYLQKENIIDESGMPKERFSAEFPKEGPSILRIQQVVRGDSAAYFCASSPTTGILLANYGYTFGSGTRLTVV.

This clone occurred once. J is TRBJ2-5 and V is TRBV3-1 (or the pseudogene TRBV3-2); 10 bases map to TRBD2. Germline-derived CDR1 and CDR2 are LGHDT and YNNKEL (reference sequence). Unmatched junction bases numbered 16, after V lost 4 bases and J lost 5 bases. This CDR3 comprises 18 residues. The CDR3 sequence is CASSRGFGTSEGGETQYF. The CDR3, as DNA: TGTGCCAGCAGCCGCGGATTTGGGACTAGCGAGGGCGGGGAGACCCAGTACTTC.

V is TRBV6-6 and J is TRBJ2-6; 8 nucleotides agree with TRBD1. CDR3 length: 15 amino acids. Germline loops: CDR1 MNHNY, CDR2 SVGAGI (reference sequence). V gave up 5 bases and J gave up 2 bases; unmatched junction bases: 2. The CDR3 DNA is TGTGCCAGCAGTGGACAGGGAACTGGGGCCAACGTCCTGACTTTC. It yields the protein CASSGQGTGANVLTF.

J is TRBJ2-3 and V is TRBV6-6, with D maybe TRBD1 (6 bases). The V gene's germline CDR1 is MNHNY and CDR2 SVGAGI (reference sequence). V was trimmed by 0 bases and J by 0 bases, leaving 10 bases between them. There are 16 residues in the CDR3. The CDR3 region has the DNA TGTGCCAGCAGTTACTCACTGGGGGCGAGCACAGATACGCAGTATTTT. This codes for CASSYSLGASTDTQYF.

The chain combines TRBV11-1 with TRBJ1-1; tentative D call: TRBD1 (6 bases). Germline V gene data show CDR1 as SGHAT and CDR2 as FQDESV (reference sequence). The CDR3 runs 14 residues. The V gene lost 5 bases and the J gene lost 4 bases, with 14 bases spanning the gap. The CDR3 DNA is TGTGCCAGCAGCGCAACAGGGACGGGCACTGAAGCTTTCTTT. As protein: CASSATGTGTEAFF.

The chain employs TRBV5-6 and TRBJ1-1; D ambiguous. The V and J ends lost 5 bases and 3 bases respectively, with 14 bases between them. The germline V gene encodes CDR1 SGHDT and CDR2 YYEEEE. This CDR3 has 14 amino acids. The CDR3, as DNA: TGTGCCAGCAGTGCCTTCTTACGAGACACTGAAGCTTTCTTT. It is translated as CASSAFLRDTEAFF.

The chain links TRBV9 to TRBJ2-1; 13 bases agree with TRBD2. V was clipped by 4 bases and J by 0 bases; unmatched bases: 13. Germline CDR1 SGDLS, CDR2 YYNGEE. The CDR3 is made up of 20 amino acids. The CDR3 DNA reads TGTGCCAGCAGCCCCCGACTAGCGGGGGGCTCATTGAGCTCCTACAATGAGCAGTTCTTC. It translates to CASSPRLAGGSLSSYNEQFF.

The chain recombines TRBV11-2 with TRBJ1-1; 10 nucleotides match TRBD1. V lost 4 bases, J lost 10 bases, and 6 bases stayed unmatched. Germline V CDR1 and CDR2: SGHAT, FQNNGV. The CDR3 is 13 residues long. This CDR3 reads CASSSRQGARAFF. CDR3 nucleotide sequence: TGTGCCAGCAGCTCAAGACAGGGGGCTAGAGCTTTCTTT. The variable domain in full, completed from reference TRBV11-2 and TRBJ1-1, reads EAGVAQSPRYKIIEKRQSVAFWCNPISGHATLYWYQQILGQGPKLLIQFQNNGVVDDSQLPKDRFSAERLKGVDSTLKIQPAKLEDSAVYLCASSSRQGARAFFGQGTRLTVV.

V usage is TRBV6-2 or TRBV6-3 and J usage is TRBJ2-7; TRBD2 aligns across 10 bases. Looked up from germline, CDR1 is MNHEY and CDR2 is SVGEGT. The J segment lost 3 bases and the V segment lost 4 bases, leaving 6 bases of the junction unmatched. This CDR3 contains 15 residues. The CDR3 bases are TGTGCCAGCAGTTCGCCGGGACTAGCGATCTACGAGCAGTACTTC. It codes for CASSSPGLAIYEQYF.

The chain joins TRBV19 to TRBJ2-1, with 8 nucleotides matching TRBD2. This CDR3 has 16 amino acids. V shed 6 bases and J 2 bases; nucleotides not matched to a gene: 9. Germline V gene sequence: CDR1 LNHDA, CDR2 SQIVND (reference sequence). The chain's CDR3 is CASSRSRTSPYNEQFF. In DNA, the CDR3 is TGTGCCAGTAGCCGGTCAAGGACTAGCCCCTACAATGAGCAGTTCTTC.

The chain couples TRBV24-1 to TRBJ2-7; 8 positions agree with TRBD1. This CDR3 has 11 residues. Germline CDR1 is KGHDR and CDR2 is SFDVKD. The V and J ends lost 10 bases and 7 bases, in that order; junction bases with no gene match: 5. The CDR3 region is CATGQGKEQYF. DNA for the CDR3: TGTGCCACAGGACAGGGTAAAGAGCAGTACTTC.

V is TRBV9 and J is TRBJ1-6; no reliable D call. The CDR3 covers 15 residues. Germline V gene data show CDR1 as SGDLS and CDR2 as YYNGEE. Trimming left V 4 bases short and J 7 bases short, with 15 bases between. CDR3 in amino acids: CASSRSSEANSPLHF. In DNA, the CDR3 is TGTGCCAGCAGCAGGAGTAGCGAGGCGAATTCACCCCTCCACTTT.

This clone was seen once. CDR3 residues: CASSPGGQGYTF. The CDR3 nucleotides are TGTGCCAGCAGCCCAGGGGGTCAGGGCTACACCTTC. J is TRBJ1-2 and V is TRBV5-6; 7 bases match TRBD1. V shed 4 bases, J shed 8 bases, and the junction held 5 bases outside the gene matches. This CDR3 spans 12 amino acids. Germline-derived CDR1 and CDR2 are SGHDT and YYEEEE.